The T cell receptor beta chain under discussion was sequenced for a study of post-analysis software for immune sequencing data. Worth noting for this clonotype: Its cognate antigen is unknown.

Included in the TCR beta cDNA libraries were unique molecular identifiers. TCRdb used MiXCR to reprocess the PCR reads, holding one entry per CDR3 protein. Of roughly 800,000 distinct CDR3 sequences in the sample, around 45% are singletons; the top ten hold 4.9%. Trimming removed 7 bases at V and 5 bases at J, with 11 bases between. The CDR3 covers 12 residues. CDR1 MNHEY and CDR2 SMNVEV come from the germline V gene (reference sequence). Whole-study results and caveats: The five TRBV segments detected at higher frequency in patients than in controls included TRBV5-6, TRBV5-1 and TRBV20-1.

What was sequenced was blood. This receptor was taken from a girl aged 10-17 years with multiple sclerosis. The chain uses TRBV27 and TRBJ1-2, with D uncertain. CDR3 DNA sequence: TGTGCCAGCACTAATAACGGTTATGGCTACACCTTC. Translation: CASTNNGYGYTF.